This T cell receptor (beta chain) was sequenced during a study of tumor-infiltrating lymphocytes in oesophageal squamous cell carcinoma. TCRdb called the PCR reads again in MiXCR, with one record for every CDR3 protein. Of about 12,000 distinct CDR3 sequences listed, about 57% are singletons. The CDR3 loop spans 17 amino acids. Germline assignment: CDR1 SGHTA and CDR2 FQGNSA. V trimming: 3 bases; J trimming: 4 bases; junction bases outside the gene matches: 12. This clonotype appeared a few times. V gene TRBV7-2 combines with J gene TRBJ2-3, with TRBD2 matching 8 bases. The source of this sequence is a female donor with esophageal squamous cell carcinoma. The sample was esophageal tumor tissue. CDR3 in DNA: TGTGCCAGCAGCTTGAGTGGCTCGGGAGGGCCCCCAGATACGCAGTATTTT. It is translated as CASSLSGSGGPPDTQYF.